The entry below gives a single T cell receptor beta chain sequence along with its context. This specimen comes from a study of blood T cell repertoires in COVID-19. Turning to the study itself: From the United States, Italy and Spain came samples of acute and convalescent COVID-19. PBMCs, B-cell-depleted T cells, or T cells provided the cDNA or gDNA that made up the material.

The V gene's germline CDR1 is LNHDA and CDR2 SQIVND (reference sequence). J was trimmed by 3 bases and V by 4 bases; bases with no gene match: 10. The CDR3 sequence is 17 residues long. Per the original methods: How many nucleated cells were present was estimated from reference gene primer amplification. Here immunoSEQ multiplex PCR was the method, and the copy in TCRdb shows in-frame clones only, minus some. The DNA gave D and trimming, while V, J and clone size come from that table. This table has fewer than 250,000 clones, 84% appearing once. The rearrangement links TRBV19 to TRBJ2-1; 9 bases match TRBD2. The sample comprised peripheral blood. The sequence came from a middle-aged man with acute or convalescent COVID-19. The CDR3 nucleotides are TGTGCCAGTAGTACATCCCCCCTAGCGGGAAACTACAATGAGCAGTTCTTC. Translating it yields CASSTSPLAGNYNEQFF.